The entry that follows covers one T cell receptor (beta chain) sequence. The target antigen is unknown. Sequencing was performed with immunoSEQ multiplex PCR; in TCRdb, only in-frame clones are kept and a portion is missing. The sample lists about 25,000 clones; approximately 84% were seen once. This entry belongs to a study of T cells in narcolepsy. Across the whole study: Healthy controls were enrolled alongside patients with narcolepsy type 1 or type 2. Findings and limits, study-wide: Same-patient CSF and blood CD4+ T cell clonotypes included HCRT-specific and TRIB2-specific autoreactive ones. Reportedly, autoreactive clonotypes were serially detected in patients' blood but not controls'. Some memory CD4+ repertoires had no autoreactive clone sequences.

The V end was cut by 3 bases, the J end by 4 bases, with 9 bases between. The V gene's germline CDR1 is SGHAT and CDR2 FQNNGV. This CDR3 is built from 13 residues. Sequenced: CD45RA- memory CD4+ T cells from PBMCs. This chain links TRBV11-2 with TRBJ2-5; D is perhaps TRBD1 (6 bases). The clonotype was recovered from a human donor with narcolepsy. The CDR3 nucleotides are TGTGCCAGCAGCTTCACGGACAGAGAGACCCAGTACTTC. Translated: CASSFTDRETQYF.